The next 16 T cell receptor beta chains were all read from a single sample in a study of blood T cell repertoires in COVID-19 (dated by TCRdb to 2020 to 2022). The protocol used for the library was the immunoSEQ multiplex PCR assay. TCRdb holds this immuneACCESS table with in-frame rearrangements only. Some clones are missing; in checked studies, unresolved V genes explain under half, and the rest has no known cause. Within this sample are 300,000 to 350,000 clones, with around 90% of them counted one time only. 6.8% of the sample comes from the top ten. The sequencing sample was made of peripheral blood. Receptors were obtained from a woman in her 30s with COVID-19, enrolled during active disease.

This chain uses TRBV4-1 with TRBJ1-5; no firm D call. Trimming shortened V by 1 base and J by 6 bases, and 19 bases separated the two germline ends. CDR3 length: 17 residues. CDR1 is MGHRA, CDR2 YSYEKL, per germline. The CDR3: CASSQGRGGKAVQPQHF. CDR3 DNA: TGCGCCAGCAGCCAAGGGCGTGGAGGGAAGGCGGTTCAGCCCCAGCATTTT.

This sequence joins TRBV5-6 and TRBJ1-1, with 8 bases matching TRBD1. The J segment lost 3 bases and the V segment lost 2 bases, leaving 12 bases of the junction unmatched. The CDR3 spans 17 residues. Per the germline V gene, CDR1 is SGHDT and CDR2 is YYEEEE. CDR3 sequence: CASSLPPASGGYTEAFF. The CDR3 DNA reads as TGTGCCAGCAGCTTACCCCCCGCATCAGGGGGCTACACTGAAGCTTTCTTT.

This clone was detected only a few times. This rearrangement joins TRBV27 to TRBJ1-1; a weak D match, TRBD1 (5 bases). This CDR3 spans 14 amino acids. Deletions cut 3 bases from V and 5 bases from J, with 13 bases between. Germline V lookup: CDR1 MNHEY, CDR2 SMNVEV (reference sequence). This CDR3 is CASSLAGVPTEAFF. In DNA, the CDR3 is TGTGCCAGCAGTTTGGCGGGGGTTCCTACTGAAGCTTTCTTT.

The chain uses TRBV7-2 and TRBJ1-3; maybe TRBD1 (6 bases). The V end was cut by 5 bases, the J end by 7 bases, with 12 bases between. The germline V gene has CDR1 SGHTA and CDR2 FQGNSA. This CDR3 contains 13 residues. The DNA of the CDR3 is TGTGCCAGCAGCCCCCGGACAGACAACACCATATATTTT. It translates to CASSPRTDNTIYF. Full variable domain (rest looked up from reference TRBV7-2 and TRBJ1-3): GAGVSQSPSNKVTEKGKDVELRCDPISGHTALYWYRQSLGQGLEFLIYFQGNSAPDKSGLPSDRFSAERTGGSVSTLTIQRTQQEDSAVYLCASSPRTDNTIYFGEGSWLTVV.

The chain joins TRBV6-5 to TRBJ1-4, with D unresolved. Trimming took off 6 bases at V and 5 bases at J, with 13 bases between the two ends. The germline V gene has CDR1 MNHEY and CDR2 SVGAGI. The CDR3 loop spans 14 amino acids. The CDR3 loop reads CASSHYRPNEKLFF. In nucleotides, the CDR3 is TGTGCCAGCAGCCATTACAGACCCAATGAAAAACTGTTTTTT.

The CDR3 spells CASSPPGASTDTQYF. The CDR3 bases are TGTGCCAGCAGTCCCCCGGGAGCTAGCACAGATACGCAGTATTTT. This rearrangement joins TRBV6-6 to TRBJ2-3; D may be TRBD2 (6 bases). The germline V gene encodes CDR1 MNHNY and CDR2 SVGAGI (reference sequence). The V and J ends lost 5 bases and 0 bases respectively, with 12 bases between them. The CDR3 has 15 residues.

The chain couples TRBV28 to TRBJ1-2; a possible D gene is TRBD1 (5 bases). Between the trimmed V and J ends, which lost 8 bases and 1 base, there was a span of 11 bases. From germline, CDR1 is MDHEN and CDR2 SYDVKM. There are 13 residues in the CDR3. The CDR3 nucleotides are TGTGCCAGCGGGAGGACAATTAACTATGGCTACACCTTC. Its translation: CASGRTINYGYTF.

V and J are TRBV7-9 and TRBJ1-1, with a weak D call TRBD1 (6 bases). V gave up 3 bases and J gave up 9 bases, with 14 bases separating them. This CDR3 is 13 amino acids long. Germline lookup yields CDR1 SEHNR and CDR2 FQNEAQ (reference sequence). In DNA, the CDR3 is TGTGCCAGCAGCTTCCCAGGGGCGCCACAAGCTTTCTTT. This encodes CASSFPGAPQAFF.

The chain combines TRBV25-1 with TRBJ2-1; tentative D call: TRBD2 (5 bases). This CDR3 spans 13 amino acids. Looked up from germline, CDR1 is MGHDK and CDR2 is SYGVNS. V lost 2 bases to trimming and J lost 7 bases, with 9 bases between them. CDR3 loop: CASSEGGGNEQFF. In DNA form, the CDR3 reads TGTGCCAGCAGTGAAGGCGGAGGAAATGAGCAGTTCTTC.

The chain carries TRBV19 and TRBJ2-2; TRBD2 matches at 11 bases. The trim removed 0 bases at V and 1 base at J, leaving 4 bases unmatched. The CDR3 loop spans 18 amino acids. The germline V gene has CDR1 LNHDA and CDR2 SQIVND (reference sequence). CDR3 amino acids: CASSIETSGSMNTGELFF. CDR3 nucleotides: TGTGCCAGTAGTATAGAAACTAGCGGGAGTATGAACACCGGGGAGCTGTTTTTT.

V usage is TRBV11-3 and J usage is TRBJ2-1; TRBD2 agrees at 8 bases. V lost 5 bases, J lost 5 bases, and 5 bases stayed unmatched. Germline CDR1 SGHNT, CDR2 YENEEA. The CDR3 loop spans 14 amino acids. The CDR3 region is CASSPGGNNNEQFF. The CDR3 coding sequence is TGTGCCAGCAGCCCGGGAGGGAATAACAATGAGCAGTTCTTC.

CDR3 nucleotides: TGTGCCAGCAGTGTCTTCCCAGGCTCGGATACGCAGTATTTT. This gives the protein CASSVFPGSDTQYF. The chain couples TRBV2 to TRBJ2-3; no firm D call. From germline, CDR1 is SNHLY and CDR2 FYNNEI. The CDR3 loop spans 14 amino acids. V lost 4 bases and J lost 6, with 14 bases in between.

The DNA for the CDR3 is TGCAGCGTTGACTCTAGGAGCACAGATACGCAGTATTTT. Translating gives CSVDSRSTDTQYF. The chain has TRBV29-1 and TRBJ2-3; no clear D gene. The V and J ends lost 3 bases and 0 bases respectively, with 7 bases between them. The CDR3 totals 13 residues. Germline V lookup: CDR1 SQVTM, CDR2 ANQGSEA.

V gene TRBV7-2 combines with J gene TRBJ2-7; 11 positions match TRBD2. Germline values: CDR1 SGHTA, CDR2 FQGNSA. With 1 base clipped from V and 5 bases from J, the junction kept 4 bases outside the gene matches. The CDR3 sequence is 15 residues long. The CDR3 sequence: CASSLVVAGGDEQYF. The CDR3, as DNA: TGTGCCAGCAGCTTAGTGGTAGCGGGAGGGGACGAGCAGTACTTC.

As concerns this clone: One base away lies a much larger clone, so this may be a sequencing read error. This chain uses TRBV6-6 with TRBJ2-3; 13 positions agree with TRBD2. V lost 6 bases, J lost 4 bases, and 4 bases stayed unmatched. There are 15 residues in the CDR3. Germline CDR1 is MNHNY and CDR2 is SVGAGI (reference sequence). As DNA, the CDR3 is TGTGCCAGCAGCTGGACTAGCGGGAGCGCAGATACGCAGTATTTT. This gives the protein CASSWTSGSADTQYF.

V and J are TRBV10-2 and TRBJ1-1; 7 nucleotides align to TRBD1. This CDR3 has 13 amino acids. CDR1 is WSHSY and CDR2 is SAAADI in the germline V gene. Losses at the gene ends were 6 bases for V and 0 bases for J; bases not matched to a gene: 1. This CDR3 is CASRGQMNTEAFF. CDR3 nucleotides: TGCGCCAGCAGGGGACAGATGAACACTGAAGCTTTCTTT.